This is a list of T cell receptor beta chains from one sample in a study of T cells in Graves' hyperthyroidism and ophthalmopathy. Using its own MiXCR run on the multiplex PCR reads, TCRdb lists one record per CDR3 protein. The data hold 300,000 to 450,000 distinct CDR3 sequences, with around a sixth observed a single time. Input material: blood. These receptors were collected from a man in his late teens or twenties with Graves' ophthalmopathy. Both conserved end residues are part of each CDR3. The order of the fields is clone size, D gene, V gene, J gene, CDR3 DNA, CDR3 protein. The D gene is left open where the match is weak. Rows may omit the clone size; those that give it use once, few, many or a size class.

clone_size: many
d_call: .
v_call: TRBV6-1
j_call: TRBJ1-2
cdr3_nt: TGTGCCAGCAGTGAAGGGCAGGTCTATGGCTACACCTTC
cdr3_aa: CASSEGQVYGYTF

clone_size: .
d_call: TRBD1
v_call: TRBV2
j_call: TRBJ2-2
cdr3_nt: TGTGCCAGCATCGGACAGGGTTACACCGGGGAGCTGTTTTTT
cdr3_aa: CASIGQGYTGELFF

clone_size: many
d_call: .
v_call: TRBV10-3
j_call: TRBJ2-7
cdr3_nt: TGTGCCATCAGTACCCACGAGGAGGGGGTCCGCTACGAGCAGTACTTC
cdr3_aa: CAISTHEEGVRYEQYF

clone_size: .
d_call: TRBD1
v_call: TRBV9
j_call: TRBJ2-1
cdr3_nt: TGTGCCAGCAGCTTCCGGGACAGGGGAGTGGATGAGCAGTTCTTC
cdr3_aa: CASSFRDRGVDEQFF

clone_size: few
d_call: TRBD1
v_call: TRBV3-1
j_call: TRBJ2-1
cdr3_nt: TGTGCCAGCAGCCTCCGGGACAGGGTCAATGAGCAGTTCTTC
cdr3_aa: CASSLRDRVNEQFF

clone_size: .
d_call: .
v_call: TRBV19
j_call: TRBJ1-2
cdr3_nt: TGTGCCAGTACCTCCCCCCGGGGGAACTATGGCTACACCTTC
cdr3_aa: CASTSPRGNYGYTF

clone_size: few
d_call: .
v_call: TRBV20-1
j_call: TRBJ1-6
cdr3_nt: TGCAGTGCTAGAGCCGGGGACGATTCACCCCTCCACTTT
cdr3_aa: CSARAGDDSPLHF

clone_size: many
d_call: TRBD1
v_call: TRBV24-1
j_call: TRBJ1-2
cdr3_nt: TGTGCCACCAGTGATCCCGGGACAGGGAACTATGGCTACACCTTC
cdr3_aa: CATSDPGTGNYGYTF

clone_size: .
d_call: TRBD1
v_call: TRBV5-6
j_call: TRBJ2-5
cdr3_nt: TGTGCCAGCAAGTCGACAGGGATCGGTGAGACCCAGTACTTC
cdr3_aa: CASKSTGIGETQYF

clone_size: .
d_call: TRBD2
v_call: TRBV15
j_call: TRBJ2-3
cdr3_nt: TGTGCCACCAGCAGTGGAGCGGGGATCACAGATACGCAGTATTTT
cdr3_aa: CATSSGAGITDTQYF

clone_size: .
d_call: .
v_call: TRBV6-1
j_call: TRBJ2-7
cdr3_nt: TGTGCCAGCGGTCGGGAGCAGTACTTC
cdr3_aa: CASGREQYF

clone_size: .
d_call: TRBD2
v_call: TRBV3-1
j_call: TRBJ2-3
cdr3_nt: TGTGCCAGCAGCCAGCCCGTGGTAGCGGGGGACACTTCTTATAGCACAGATACGCAGTATTTT
cdr3_aa: CASSQPVVAGDTSYSTDTQYF

clone_size: few
d_call: .
v_call: TRBV5-6
j_call: TRBJ2-7
cdr3_nt: TGTGCCAGCAGCCCCCTTGGGAGTATCTACGAGCAGTACTTC
cdr3_aa: CASSPLGSIYEQYF

clone_size: .
d_call: .
v_call: TRBV4-1
j_call: TRBJ2-2
cdr3_nt: TGCGCCAGCAGCCAAGTAAGCGCGAACACCGGGGAGCTGTTTTTT
cdr3_aa: CASSQVSANTGELFF

clone_size: .
d_call: .
v_call: TRBV7-9
j_call: TRBJ1-1
cdr3_nt: TGTGCCAGCAGCATACAACCGGGGGAAACGGAAGCTTTCTTT
cdr3_aa: CASSIQPGETEAFF

clone_size: many
d_call: .
v_call: TRBV11-1
j_call: TRBJ2-7
cdr3_nt: TGTGCCAGCAGCTCGAGAACCGGGACTTGGCCCTCCTACGAGCAGTACTTC
cdr3_aa: CASSSRTGTWPSYEQYF

clone_size: many
d_call: .
v_call: TRBV2
j_call: TRBJ1-5
cdr3_nt: TGTGCCAGCAGTGGAGGAGGGAAGGGCGGTCAGCCCCAGCATTTT
cdr3_aa: CASSGGGKGGQPQHF

clone_size: .
d_call: TRBD2
v_call: TRBV15
j_call: TRBJ2-7
cdr3_nt: TGTGCCACCAGCAGAGAAGCGGGGGGTATGTACAATGAGCAGTACTTC
cdr3_aa: CATSREAGGMYNEQYF

clone_size: .
d_call: TRBD2
v_call: TRBV4-1
j_call: TRBJ2-3
cdr3_nt: TGCGCCAGCAGCCAAGCACCGGGGGGGGGCGCGAGTACAGATACGCAGTATTTT
cdr3_aa: CASSQAPGGGASTDTQYF

clone_size: many
d_call: .
v_call: TRBV5-1
j_call: TRBJ1-4
cdr3_nt: TGCGCCAGCAGCTTGGAAGCGCCGGGCCCTAATGAAAAACTGTTTTTT
cdr3_aa: CASSLEAPGPNEKLFF

clone_size: .
d_call: .
v_call: TRBV11-2
j_call: TRBJ2-7
cdr3_nt: TGTGCCAGCAGCTTAGGGAGAAACAGGGATCCCTCCGAGCAGTACTTC
cdr3_aa: CASSLGRNRDPSEQYF

clone_size: many
d_call: .
v_call: TRBV12-3/TRBV12-4
j_call: TRBJ1-1
cdr3_nt: TGTGCCAGCAGTCAGACGAACACTGAAGCTTTCTTT
cdr3_aa: CASSQTNTEAFF

clone_size: .
d_call: TRBD1
v_call: TRBV7-9
j_call: TRBJ1-3
cdr3_nt: TGTGCCAGCGGCCACCCGGGACAGGGTGCCCCGTCCTCTGGAAACACCATATATTTT
cdr3_aa: CASGHPGQGAPSSGNTIYF

clone_size: many
d_call: TRBD1
v_call: TRBV9
j_call: TRBJ1-6
cdr3_nt: TGTGCCAGCAGCGTAGCCGCCCAGGGTGTGGCGGGACAGGGAATCACCCTCCACTTT
cdr3_aa: CASSVAAQGVAGQGITLHF

clone_size: few
d_call: TRBD1
v_call: TRBV4-1
j_call: TRBJ1-2
cdr3_nt: TGCGCCAGCAGCCAAGAGAGGTCCACCGGGACAGATGGCTACACCTTC
cdr3_aa: CASSQERSTGTDGYTF

clone_size: many
d_call: .
v_call: TRBV3-1
j_call: TRBJ2-7
cdr3_nt: TGTGCCAGCAGTCGCCCGGGGGAAGGGACCTACGAGCAGTACTTC
cdr3_aa: CASSRPGEGTYEQYF

clone_size: many
d_call: .
v_call: TRBV7-3
j_call: TRBJ2-2
cdr3_nt: TGTGCCAGCAGCCCCAACAGAGGCCTGAACACCGGGGAGCTGTTTTTT
cdr3_aa: CASSPNRGLNTGELFF

clone_size: many
d_call: .
v_call: TRBV7-9
j_call: TRBJ2-7
cdr3_nt: TGTGCCAGCAGCCCTTTTCGCGGGGAATCGGCCTACGAGCAGTACTTC
cdr3_aa: CASSPFRGESAYEQYF

clone_size: few
d_call: .
v_call: TRBV5-1
j_call: TRBJ2-3
cdr3_nt: TGCGCCAGCAGCGAGGGACATGGAGGCACAGATACGCAGTATTTT
cdr3_aa: CASSEGHGGTDTQYF

clone_size: many
d_call: TRBD1
v_call: TRBV2
j_call: TRBJ1-4
cdr3_nt: TGTGCCAGCAGTGATGGACAGGGGCATGAAAAACTGTTTTTT
cdr3_aa: CASSDGQGHEKLFF